These T cell receptor beta chains were read from a single sample in a study of regulatory T cells in long-lasting Graves disease. MiXCR, run by TCRdb on the multiplex PCR reads, gives a single entry per CDR3 protein. This table holds about 400,000 distinct CDR3 sequences, roughly a sixth found once. This specimen was peripheral blood mononuclear cells (PBMCs), taken at new diagnosis, from a patient treated with antithyroid drugs. These receptors were taken from a female donor with Graves disease. CDR3s include the opening cysteine and the closing phenylalanine or tryptophan. The D gene is left open where the match is weak. Size is stated for part of the rows, as once, few or many counts, or as a class when the clone is expanded.

14	many	TRBD1	TRBV28	TRBJ1-6	TGTGCCAGCAGTTTAAGAGGGGGCTGGTCACCCCTCCACTTT	CASSLRGGWSPLHF
18	few	TRBD2	TRBV6-1	TRBJ2-2	TGTGCCAGCAGCCCCCCGGGGACTAGCGGGAGGAAGGCCGGGGAGCTGTTTTTT	CASSPPGTSGRKAGELFF
16	few	-	TRBV7-2	TRBJ1-4	TGTGCCAGCAGCTTAGGCGCATCCCCGCTAAATGAAAAACTGTTTTTT	CASSLGASPLNEKLFF
15	many	-	TRBV30	TRBJ1-1	TGTGCCTGGAGTTATCCGGACAGACTTAACACTGAAGCTTTCTTT	CAWSYPDRLNTEAFF
15	many	-	TRBV2	TRBJ1-3	TGTGCCAGCAGCGCCTTCAGGGAACCCGGAAACACCATATATTTT	CASSAFREPGNTIYF
16	once	-	TRBV7-2	TRBJ1-1	TGTGCCAGCAGCTTAGGGGGGTCGAGAGGCTCCACTGAAGCTTTCTTT	CASSLGGSRGSTEAFF
16	many	TRBD2	TRBV20-1	TRBJ2-3	TGCAGTGGGACTAGCGGGCCGAACAGAGTAACAGATACGCAGTATTTT	CSGTSGPNRVTDTQYF
17	few	TRBD2	TRBV4-2	TRBJ2-1	TGTGCCAGCAGCCAAGAGTCGCCGACTAGCGGCTACAATGAGCAGTTCTTC	CASSQESPTSGYNEQFF
17	many	-	TRBV27	TRBJ1-6	TGTGCCAGCACTACGTCATCAGGTCTCTCCTATAATTCACCCCTCCACTTT	CASTTSSGLSYNSPLHF
17	many	-	TRBV7-9	TRBJ1-4	TGTGCCAGCAGCTACTGGGGGGCGGGCAGTGGTAATGAAAAACTGTTTTTT	CASSYWGAGSGNEKLFF
13	many	-	TRBV27	TRBJ1-1	TGTGCCAGCAGTTTGAAAGGGACAAGAGAAGCTTTCTTT	CASSLKGTREAFF
14	many	-	TRBV12-5	TRBJ1-1	TGTGCTAGTGGTTTGCGGCAGAGTGGCACTGAAGCTTTCTTT	CASGLRQSGTEAFF
15	many	TRBD1	TRBV27	TRBJ1-4	TGTGCCAGCAGTATAGACAGGGGAGGGATTGAAAAACTGTTTTTT	CASSIDRGGIEKLFF
16	many	-	TRBV11-3	TRBJ2-2	TGTGCCAGCAGCCTCTCGACAGCCACCGGGGATCGGGAGCTGTTTTTT	CASSLSTATGDRELFF
16	-	TRBD1	TRBV6-2/TRBV6-3	TRBJ2-7	TGTGCCAGCAGTGAAGCTCCGGAGACAGGGGGCTACGAGCAGTACTTC	CASSEAPETGGYEQYF
14	few	-	TRBV5-1	TRBJ1-5	TGCGCCAGCAGCTTGGATGGGAGGGACCAGCCCCAGCATTTT	CASSLDGRDQPQHF
17	-	-	TRBV7-9	TRBJ2-2	TGTGCCAGCCCTCTATTAGCCGGGACCGGGAACACCGGGGAGCTGTTTTTT	CASPLLAGTGNTGELFF
15	few	-	TRBV7-9	TRBJ1-2	TGTGCCAGCAGCTTACTTCTTGGGTCCGCGGAGGGGCGGACCTTC	CASSLLLGSAEGRTF
15	many	-	TRBV28	TRBJ2-7	TGTGCCAGCAGTACCACGGGCTCCCACTCCTACGAGCAGTACTTC	CASSTTGSHSYEQYF
17	many	TRBD1	TRBV7-2	TRBJ1-4	TGTGCCAGCAGTTCAAATCGACAGGGGGCGATTAATGAAAAACTGTTTTTT	CASSSNRQGAINEKLFF
15	many	TRBD1	TRBV12-3/TRBV12-4	TRBJ1-2	TGTGCCAGCAGTTCACAGGGGGCGTATAACTATGGCTACACCTTC	CASSSQGAYNYGYTF
14	many	-	TRBV6-5	TRBJ2-2	TGTGCCAGCAGTTATCAACAGGGCCCCGGGGAGCTGTTTTTT	CASSYQQGPGELFF
15	many	TRBD2	TRBV7-2	TRBJ2-1	TGTGCCAGCAGCTTAGCGAGCGGGGGCTACAATGAGCAGTTCTTC	CASSLASGGYNEQFF
15	many	-	TRBV12-3/TRBV12-4	TRBJ2-7	TGTGCCAGCAGTCCCGAGGCGGGCCAAGGCTACGAGCAGTACTTC	CASSPEAGQGYEQYF